This T cell receptor (beta chain) stems from a study of cytomegalovirus exposure and HLA in healthy donors. The donors gave bone marrow, and they were healthy. Primers included in the PCR were 60 Vbeta and 13 Jbeta primers. Original data processing: Some 80 million unique TCR beta chains, 9 million to 11 million shared, were counted in a later analysis. This table comes from immunoSEQ multiplex PCR, and its TCRdb copy is limited to in-frame clones, with some not included. The V and J calls and clone size were taken over from that table, and D and trimming were inferred from the DNA. The sample has fewer than 120,000 clones; around 86% are singletons. Study-wide results and limits: An analysis done earlier found most TCR beta V segments productive about 90% or about 30% of the time. Information on immune exposure was restricted to one variable (CMV serostatus).

For this clone: Its antigen remains unidentified.

Germline V CDR1 and CDR2: SGHRS, YFSETQ. The CDR3 runs 15 residues. The V gene lost 2 bases and the J gene lost 3 bases, with 11 bases spanning the gap. V is TRBV5-1 and J is TRBJ2-2; D might be TRBD1 (6 bases). The clonotype originates from a man between 35 and 55 years old in good health and CMV-seronegative. Material for sequencing was PBMCs. CDR3 loop: CASSLAGAYTGELFF. In DNA, the CDR3 is TGCGCCAGCAGCTTAGCAGGGGCTTACACCGGGGAGCTGTTTTTT.